The sample holds many counts of the clone carrying this T cell receptor (beta chain). Its antigen is currently unknown. Trimming took off 4 bases at V and 4 bases at J, with 19 bases between the two ends. Germline V gene data show CDR1 as SGHAT and CDR2 as FQNNGV. The CDR3 totals 16 residues. Both previously described methods and listed TCR primers were employed to make bulk TCR libraries. One entry per CDR3 protein, called by TCRdb with MiXCR from the PCR reads. Of more than 50,000 distinct CDR3 sequences in the sample, about 20% were seen once. This sample is drawn from a study of molecular identifiers for immune sequencing clone quantification. Study results and caveats: Beyond 20 RNA copies, clones held over 99% of effector molecules, compared with under 1% in naive cells.

Naive CD8 libraries came from approximately 20,000 to 980,000 sorted cells with 10%, 30% or 50% RNA. The CD8+CD4-CCR7+CD45RA+ phenotype defined the sorted naive CD8 T cells. The sequence was obtained from a human donor in good health. Some libraries in this study had Jurkat cell RNA spiked in. Material: naive CD8+ T cells from blood, with Jurkat cell RNA spiked in. Subset meaning: FACS-sorted CD8+CD4-CCR7+CD45RA+ naive T cells. This sequence joins TRBV11-2 and TRBJ2-5; no firm D call. DNA for the CDR3: TGTGCCAGCAGCTCTATTGCGAAAGGGCTAGTAGAGACCCAGTACTTC. It encodes CASSSIAKGLVETQYF.